This T cell receptor beta chain derives from a study of T cell repertoires in cytomegalovirus infection. Background on the study: An indication of both CMV infection and matching HLA type came from public TCR beta signatures.

As regards this clonotype: Its antigen is currently unknown.

TCRdb used MiXCR to reprocess the reads, holding one entry per CDR3 protein. The sample has about 440,000 distinct CDR3 sequences; roughly 30% are singletons. General study results and limits: Cumulative public TCR beta family frequency identified CMV carriers with the relevant HLA. Ex vivo, HLA-C-restricted CMV-specific TCR beta clonotypes prevailed over the rest of the response.

The V end was cut by 3 bases, the J end by 0 bases, with 11 bases between. The CDR3 spans 15 residues. Looked up from germline, CDR1 is SEHNR and CDR2 is FQNEAQ (reference sequence). The chain is built from TRBV7-9 and TRBJ2-5; D may be TRBD2 (6 bases). The sequenced material came from PBMCs. The receptor's source is a human donor in good health (CMV status not recorded). Some clones in this sample may be carry-over from other donors' samples. The CDR3 DNA reads TGTGCCAGCAGCTTTCTCGGGACTTACCAAGAGACCCAGTACTTC. Translation gives CASSFLGTYQETQYF. The whole variable domain, remainder taken from reference TRBV7-9 and TRBJ2-5, is DTGVSQNPRHKITKRGQNVTFRCDPISEHNRLYWYRQTLGQGPEFLTYFQNEAQLEKSRLLSDRFSAERPKGSFSTLEIQRTEQGDSAMYLCASSFLGTYQETQYFGPGTRLLVL.